A selection of T cell receptor beta chains follows, all from one sample in a study of molecular identifiers for immune sequencing clone quantification. MiXCR, run by TCRdb on the PCR reads, gives a single entry per CDR3 protein. The table shows a few hundred thousand distinct CDR3 sequences, with 20% to 25% occurring only once. Sequenced sample: naive CD8+ T cells from blood, with Jurkat cell RNA spiked in. The receptors were gathered from a human donor in good health. Some libraries in this study had Jurkat cell RNA spiked in. The conserved cysteine and the conserved F or W are not part of the CDR3 here.

TRBV4-3	TRBJ2-3	ASSQVRISTDTQY
TRBV6-6	TRBJ2-4	ASSYSIQGVSLAKNIQY
TRBV29-1	TRBJ2-5	SVVDRAYQETQY
TRBV29-1	TRBJ2-7	SVADIPGPYEQY
TRBV24-1	TRBJ2-3	ATNSGSTDTQY
TRBV5-3	TRBJ2-1	ASSSQPPTGPGNEQF
TRBV7-9	TRBJ2-2	ASGGSGHNTGELF
TRBV20-1	TRBJ2-7	GARVPGSYEQY
TRBV29-1	TRBJ2-3	SVEDESGGFFGTDTQY
TRBV5-1	TRBJ2-3	ASSGDITDTQY
TRBV20-1	TRBJ2-7	SARLTSEYEQY
TRBV28	TRBJ2-1	ASSSLRLAGMDEQF
TRBV27	TRBJ2-7	ASSWAGTSYEQY
TRBV9	TRBJ2-3	ASSPTGRGGNMADTQY
TRBV28	TRBJ2-3	ASSFLADTQY
TRBV4-3	TRBJ2-7	ASSQDRFEQGAGEQY
TRBV6-5	TRBJ2-1	ASSYTESAYNEQF
TRBV27	TRBJ2-2	ASSLNLAGGIGELF
TRBV7-9	TRBJ1-5	ASSLVAEPQH
TRBV12-3/TRBV12-4	TRBJ2-2	ASIGGKSTGELF
TRBV4-1	TRBJ1-1	ASSTNWNTEAF
TRBV4-3	TRBJ1-3	ASSQSTGNGNTIY
TRBV7-9	TRBJ1-1	ASSLAGQTNTEAF
TRBV6-2/TRBV6-3	TRBJ2-2	ASSRTATNTGELF
TRBV6-6	TRBJ2-5	ASGYSNRGRNQETQY
TRBV30	TRBJ2-2	AWRGGNTGELF
TRBV5-1	TRBJ1-3	ASSFDGSVGNTIY
TRBV9	TRBJ2-6	ASSVSPKRSGANVLT
TRBV3-1	TRBJ1-2	ASSQGQGLFT
TRBV4-1	TRBJ2-4	ASSQDRGRNIQY
TRBV13	TRBJ2-2	ASSYGIAGPGELF
TRBV29-1	TRBJ2-7	SAAQRDRGYEQY
TRBV7-9	TRBJ2-1	ASSGRQDLLF
TRBV5-1	TRBJ2-7	ASSWTGGEPY
TRBV5-6	TRBJ1-1	ASSSVLDTEAF
TRBV7-8	TRBJ2-7	ASSFHGTEYSYEQY
TRBV4-3	TRBJ2-3	ASSPGTAFNTDTQY
TRBV30	TRBJ1-1	AWKGGLNTEAF
TRBV7-9	TRBJ2-2	ASSFPPPPNTGELF
TRBV7-9	TRBJ2-7	ASSTPLAGGPQDEQY